The sequence of this TCR beta chain was determined in a study of PD-1 blockade in classical Hodgkin lymphoma. Time point: cycle 4 day 1 (C4D1), after 6 weeks of nivolumab. Relapse after autologous stem cell transplantation occurred in every patient, and brentuximab vedotin exposure varied. CDR1 KGHSH and CDR2 LQKENI come from the germline V gene. The CDR3 contains 17 residues. Trimming took 3 bases from V and 0 from J, leaving 17 bases between them. The method was immunoSEQ multiplex PCR; TCRdb's version includes in-frame clones alone and lacks a portion of them. The sample carries approximately 110,000 clones, 89% recorded once.

Here the sequenced sample was peripheral blood mononuclear cells (PBMCs), taken before the fourth cycle of nivolumab. This TCR came from a human donor with classical Hodgkin lymphoma. The rearrangement uses TRBV18 and TRBJ2-5; TRBD1 is a possible D gene (5 bases). Here the CDR3 DNA reads TGTGCCAGCTCACCCAACCTGGACACTCGGTACCAAGAGACCCAGTACTTC. Translated: CASSPNLDTRYQETQYF.